This T cell receptor (beta chain) was captured by sequencing in a study of shared clonotypes between healthy human individuals. Study at large: CD4 naive and memory got three plates each, CD8 naive two, CD8 memory one.

This CDR3 spans 15 amino acids. Germline CDR1 MNHEY, CDR2 SVGAGI. Trimming removed 5 bases at V and 5 bases at J, with 18 bases between. Libraries were prepared by immunoSEQ multiplex PCR; TCRdb keeps only in-frame clonotypes and omits some of them. The table has under 2,000,000 clones, just under 95% seen once. Positive CCR7 selection of CD45RO-negative cells yielded the naive CD8 cells, and terminally differentiated effector memory CD45RA+ cells were excluded. The chain employs TRBV6-5 and TRBJ2-5, with D perhaps TRBD1 or TRBD2 (7 bases each). The specimen sequenced was naive CD8+ T cells sorted from blood. The sequence came from a man aged 18 to 30 in good health. In DNA, the CDR3 is TGTGCCAGCAGTCAGGGGGGAGGGCCCGGGGAGACCCAGTACTTC. Translating gives CASSQGGGPGETQYF.